This T cell receptor (beta chain) emerged from a study of technical replicates of blood from a few donors. Repertoires were generated with immunoSEQ multiplex PCR, while TCRdb's copy carries only in-frame clones and drops some. The repertoire holds some 70,000 clones, roughly nine tenths seen once, with 0.35% to 0.45% in the top ten. Germline CDR1 MNHEY, CDR2 SMNVEV (reference sequence). The V and J ends lost 5 bases and 2 bases respectively, with 15 bases between them. This CDR3 comprises 15 residues. Sequenced: T cells isolated from PBMCs. The receptor was isolated from a human donor in good health. The chain combines TRBV27 with TRBJ1-2; TRBD1 might be the D (5 bases). The DNA of the CDR3 is TGTGCCAGCAGTCCGGGGGAATTCGGAAACTATGGCTACACCTTC. This translates into CASSPGEFGNYGYTF.